Presented here are 18 T cell receptor beta chains from one specimen sequenced in a study of human CD8 memory T cell subsets. UMI-labeled 5' RACE was used to make TCR beta libraries. TCRdb re-called the 5' RACE reads and shows each CDR3 protein once, DNA omitted. Listed are thousands of distinct CDR3 sequences; about 20% falls within the top ten. The specimen sequenced was CD8+ T cells from PBMCs. The receptor set was obtained from a human donor in good health.

This clonotype registers medium-sized by frequency. The V gene is TRBV28, the J gene TRBJ2-1; TCRdb picks TRBD2, but there is no DNA to check that call. CDR1 and CDR2 from the germline V gene are MDHEN and SYDVKM. The CDR3 loop spans 14 amino acids. This CDR3 reads CASSGTSRDNEQFF.

The gene calls are TRBV7-3 and TRBJ1-1; the D call from TCRdb, TRBD1, cannot be confirmed without DNA. The CDR3 covers 15 residues. The germline gives CDR1 SGHTA, CDR2 FQGTGA. This CDR3 is CASSLAAGDRTEAFF.

This rearrangement joins TRBV20-1 to TRBJ1-1; TCRdb calls TRBD1, which cannot be checked without DNA. CDR3 size: 14 residues. The germline V gene has CDR1 DFQATT and CDR2 SNEGSKA (reference sequence). The CDR3 reads CSAAPTGQNTEAFF.

The J gene is TRBJ2-5, the V gene TRBV7-7; TCRdb's D call of TRBD1 is untestable without DNA. CDR3 length: 15 amino acids. CDR1 SSHAT and CDR2 FNYEAQ come from the germline V gene (reference sequence). This CDR3 reads CASSYSTGERETQYF.

The chain carries TRBV28 and TRBJ2-1; TCRdb's D call, TRBD1, is unchecked because there is no DNA. The CDR3 covers 16 residues. CDR1 is MDHEN and CDR2 is SYDVKM in the germline V gene. CDR3 residues: CASTSWTGGSPLDPFF.

The chain uses TRBV7-7 and TRBJ2-5. Germline V gene sequence: CDR1 SSHAT, CDR2 FNYEAQ (reference sequence). The CDR3 covers 13 residues. The CDR3 here is CASSLSLGETQYF.

This chain uses TRBV3-1 with TRBJ2-3; no DNA is available, so the TRBD2 call from TCRdb remains unchecked. The CDR3 is made up of 20 amino acids. Germline-derived CDR1 and CDR2 are LGHDT and YNNKEL (reference sequence). The CDR3 loop is CASSQVLRLAGLSATDTQYF.

This clonotype is deemed medium-sized by its frequency. The rearrangement joins TRBV28 to TRBJ1-2; with no DNA, the TCRdb D assignment of TRBD1 cannot be verified. Germline V gene sequence: CDR1 MDHEN, CDR2 SYDVKM. The CDR3 is 14 residues long. The CDR3 protein is CASTPGQAVDGYTF.

The chain employs TRBV12-3 or TRBV12-4 and TRBJ2-1; TCRdb's D call of TRBD2 is untestable without DNA. This CDR3 has 14 residues. CDR3 in amino acids: CASSTGTLGDEQFF.

In terms of frequency, this clonotype is large (0.1 to 1%). This chain uses TRBV7-9 with TRBJ1-3; TCRdb's assignment of TRBD1 cannot be checked, as there is no DNA. From germline, CDR1 is SEHNR and CDR2 FQNEAQ (reference sequence). This CDR3 has 16 amino acids. CDR3: CASSLATGSSGNTIYF. The full variable domain, with the rest looked up from reference TRBV7-9 and TRBJ1-3, is DTGVSQNPRHKITKRGQNVTFRCDPISEHNRLYWYRQTLGQGPEFLTYFQNEAQLEKSRLLSDRFSAERPKGSFSTLEIQRTEQGDSAMYLCASSLATGSSGNTIYFGEGSWLTVV.

This clonotype is deemed medium-sized (0.01 to 0.1%) by its frequency. The chain is built from TRBV9 and TRBJ2-1; with no DNA, the TCRdb D assignment of TRBD2 cannot be verified. Germline V gene lookup returns CDR1 SGDLS and CDR2 YYNGEE. This CDR3 has 16 residues. CDR3 sequence: CASSVSWSGTYNEQFF.

V usage is TRBV2 and J usage is TRBJ2-3. The CDR3 sequence is 15 residues long. Germline V gives CDR1 SNHLY, CDR2 FYNNEI. The CDR3 is CASSGAGAGTDTQYF.

This clonotype shows up as medium-sized (0.01 to 0.1%) by frequency. V gene TRBV7-7 combines with J gene TRBJ2-5; TCRdb reports TRBD2, a call that lacks DNA to check it against. The CDR3 runs 12 residues. In germline, CDR1 is SSHAT, CDR2 FNYEAQ (reference sequence). The CDR3 spells CASSPEGETQYF. Drawing the rest from reference TRBV7-7 and TRBJ2-5, the complete variable domain is GAGVSQSPRYKVTKRGQDVTLRCDPISSHATLYWYQQALGQGPEFLTYFNYEAQPDKSGLPSDRFSAERPEGSISTLTIQRTEQRDSAMYRCASSPEGETQYFGPGTRLLVL.

The chain carries TRBV3-1 and TRBJ2-7; absent DNA, TCRdb's TRBD1 call cannot be checked. Germline values: CDR1 LGHDT, CDR2 YNNKEL (reference sequence). This CDR3 comprises 14 residues. CDR3: CASSQDYRVDEQYF.

The chain joins TRBV27 to TRBJ2-2. CDR3 length: 12 amino acids. Germline V CDR1 and CDR2: MNHEY, SMNVEV (reference sequence). The CDR3: CASSSNTGELFF.

The chain uses TRBV27 and TRBJ2-1. Germline CDR1 and CDR2: MNHEY and SMNVEV (reference sequence). CDR3 size: 15 residues. CDR3 residues: CASSLWQSINNEQFF.

The chain joins TRBV14 to TRBJ2-1; TCRdb proposes TRBD2, but this gene call is untestable without DNA. CDR1 SGHDN and CDR2 FVKESK come from the germline V gene. CDR3 length: 16 amino acids. The CDR3 sequence is CASSQDNGRPYNEQFF.

The genes are TRBV6-5 and TRBJ1-1. Germline CDR1 MNHEY, CDR2 SVGAGI. The CDR3 runs to 13 residues. The CDR3 spells CASSYSGYTEAFF.